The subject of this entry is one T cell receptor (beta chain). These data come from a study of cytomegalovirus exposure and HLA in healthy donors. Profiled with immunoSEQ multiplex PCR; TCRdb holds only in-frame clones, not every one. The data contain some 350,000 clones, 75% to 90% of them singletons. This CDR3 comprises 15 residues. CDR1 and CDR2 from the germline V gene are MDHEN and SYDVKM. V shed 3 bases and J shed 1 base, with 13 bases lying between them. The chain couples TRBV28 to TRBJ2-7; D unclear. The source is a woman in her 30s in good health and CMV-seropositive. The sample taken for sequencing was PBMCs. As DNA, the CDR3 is TGTGCCAGCAGTTTCCCGGCCTGGAAATCCTACGAGCAGTACTTC. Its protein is CASSFPAWKSYEQYF. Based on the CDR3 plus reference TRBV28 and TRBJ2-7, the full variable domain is DVKVTQSSRYLVKRTGEKVFLECVQDMDHENMFWYRQDPGLGLRLIYFSYDVKMKEKGDIPEGYSVSREKKERFSLILESASTNQTSMYLCASSFPAWKSYEQYFGPGTRLTVT.